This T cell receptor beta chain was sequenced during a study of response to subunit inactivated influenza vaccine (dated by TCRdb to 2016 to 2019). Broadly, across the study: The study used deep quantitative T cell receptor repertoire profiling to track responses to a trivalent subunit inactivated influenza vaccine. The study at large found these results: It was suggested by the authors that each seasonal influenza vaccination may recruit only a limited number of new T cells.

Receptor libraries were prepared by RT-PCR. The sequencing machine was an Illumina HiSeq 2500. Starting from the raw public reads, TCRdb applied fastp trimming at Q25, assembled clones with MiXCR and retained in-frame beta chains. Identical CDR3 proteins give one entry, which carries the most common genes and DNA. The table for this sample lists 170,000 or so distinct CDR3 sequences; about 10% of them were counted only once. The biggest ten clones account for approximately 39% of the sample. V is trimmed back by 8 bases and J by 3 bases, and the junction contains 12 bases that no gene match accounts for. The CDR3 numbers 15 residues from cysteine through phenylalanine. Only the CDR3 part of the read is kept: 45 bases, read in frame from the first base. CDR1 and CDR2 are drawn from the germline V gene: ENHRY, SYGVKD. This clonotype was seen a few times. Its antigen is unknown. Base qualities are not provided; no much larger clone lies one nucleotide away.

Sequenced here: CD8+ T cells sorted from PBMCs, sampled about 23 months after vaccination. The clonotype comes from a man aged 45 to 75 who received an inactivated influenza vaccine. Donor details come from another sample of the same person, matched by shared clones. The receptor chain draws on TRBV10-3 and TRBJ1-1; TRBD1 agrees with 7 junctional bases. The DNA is TGTGCCATCGGGGAGACAGGGAGGGTCGACACTGAAGCTTTCTTT. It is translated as CAIGETGRVDTEAFF.